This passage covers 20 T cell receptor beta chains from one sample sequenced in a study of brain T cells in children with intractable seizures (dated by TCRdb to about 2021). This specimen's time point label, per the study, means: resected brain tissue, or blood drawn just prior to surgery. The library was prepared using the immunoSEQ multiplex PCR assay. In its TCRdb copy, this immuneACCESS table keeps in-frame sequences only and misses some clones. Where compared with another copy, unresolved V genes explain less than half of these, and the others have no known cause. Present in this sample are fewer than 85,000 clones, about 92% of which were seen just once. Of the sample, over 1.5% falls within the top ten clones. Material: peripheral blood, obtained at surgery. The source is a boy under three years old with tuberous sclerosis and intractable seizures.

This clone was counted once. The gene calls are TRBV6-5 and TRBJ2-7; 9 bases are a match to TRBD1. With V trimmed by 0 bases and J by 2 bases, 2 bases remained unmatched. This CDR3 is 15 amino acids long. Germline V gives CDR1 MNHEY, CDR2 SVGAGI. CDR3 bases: TGTGCCAGCAGTTACTCCGGGACAGGGCCCTACGAGCAGTACTTC. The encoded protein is CASSYSGTGPYEQYF.

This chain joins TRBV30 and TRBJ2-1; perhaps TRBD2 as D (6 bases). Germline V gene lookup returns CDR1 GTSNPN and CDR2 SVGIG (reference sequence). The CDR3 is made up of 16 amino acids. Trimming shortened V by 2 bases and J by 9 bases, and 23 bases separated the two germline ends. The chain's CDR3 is CAWSRGLDWPRVEQFF. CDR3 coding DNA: TGTGCCTGGAGTCGGGGGTTGGATTGGCCGCGGGTTGAGCAGTTCTTC.

The CDR3 loop is CASSPPTGANYGYTF. The CDR3 DNA follows: TGTGCCAGCAGTCCCCCGACAGGGGCCAACTATGGCTACACCTTC. This chain joins TRBV28 and TRBJ1-2, with 8 nucleotides matching TRBD1. The CDR3 totals 15 residues. V was pared by 5 bases and J by 2 bases, with 7 bases of the junction left unmatched. Germline CDR1 is MDHEN and CDR2 is SYDVKM.

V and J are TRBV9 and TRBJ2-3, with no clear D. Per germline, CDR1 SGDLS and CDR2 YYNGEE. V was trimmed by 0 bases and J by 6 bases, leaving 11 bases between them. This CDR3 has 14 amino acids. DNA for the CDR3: TGTGCCAGCAGCGTAGGTCTATACCCGGATACGCAGTATTTT. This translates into CASSVGLYPDTQYF.

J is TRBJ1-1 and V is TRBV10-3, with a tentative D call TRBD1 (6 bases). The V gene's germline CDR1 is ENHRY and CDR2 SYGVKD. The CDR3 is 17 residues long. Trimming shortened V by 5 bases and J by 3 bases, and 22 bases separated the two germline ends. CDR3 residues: CAISPIGGIVKDTEAFF. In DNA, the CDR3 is TGTGCCATCAGTCCTATAGGGGGGATTGTAAAGGACACTGAAGCTTTCTTT.

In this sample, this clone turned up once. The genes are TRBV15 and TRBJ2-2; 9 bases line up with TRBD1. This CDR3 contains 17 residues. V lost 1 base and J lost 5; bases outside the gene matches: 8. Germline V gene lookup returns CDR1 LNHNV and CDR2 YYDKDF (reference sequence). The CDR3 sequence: CATSRGTQDRGTGELFF. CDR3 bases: TGTGCCACCAGCAGAGGGACCCAGGACAGGGGAACCGGGGAGCTGTTTTTT.

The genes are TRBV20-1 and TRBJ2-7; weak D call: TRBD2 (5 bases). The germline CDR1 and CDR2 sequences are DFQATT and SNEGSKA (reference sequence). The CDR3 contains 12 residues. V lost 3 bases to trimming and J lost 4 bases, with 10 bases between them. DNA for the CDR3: TGCAGTGCTAGTGAGGGTGGATACGAGCAGTACTTC. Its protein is CSASEGGYEQYF.

CDR3 coding DNA: TGTGCCAGCAGTGAATTGGGGGACAGCAACGGGGAGCTGTTTTTT. This codes for CASSELGDSNGELFF. The chain has TRBV2 and TRBJ2-2; 7 bases agree with TRBD1. V was clipped by 2 bases and J by 7 bases; unmatched bases: 7. The CDR3 covers 15 residues. Germline-derived CDR1 and CDR2 are SNHLY and FYNNEI.

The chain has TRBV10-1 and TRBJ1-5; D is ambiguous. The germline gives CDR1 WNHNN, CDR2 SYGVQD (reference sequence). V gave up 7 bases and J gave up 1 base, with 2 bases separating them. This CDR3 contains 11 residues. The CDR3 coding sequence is TGCGCCAGCAAAAGCAATCAGCCCCAGCATTTT. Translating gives CASKSNQPQHF.

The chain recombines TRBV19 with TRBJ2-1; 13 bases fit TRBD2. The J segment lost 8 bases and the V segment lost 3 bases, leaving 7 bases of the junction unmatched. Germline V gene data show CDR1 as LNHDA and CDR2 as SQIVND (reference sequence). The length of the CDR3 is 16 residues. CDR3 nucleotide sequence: TGTGCCAGTAGTATTCGAAGTGGACTAGCGGGAGATGAGCAGTTCTTC. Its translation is CASSIRSGLAGDEQFF.

As DNA, the CDR3 is TGCGCCAGCAGCCAAGCCAGCTATCAGCCCCAGCATTTT. Protein: CASSQASYQPQHF. The rearrangement uses TRBV4-1 and TRBJ1-5, with no clear D. The V and J ends lost 1 base and 5 bases respectively, with 6 bases between them. Germline V gene lookup returns CDR1 MGHRA and CDR2 YSYEKL. The CDR3 is 13 residues long.

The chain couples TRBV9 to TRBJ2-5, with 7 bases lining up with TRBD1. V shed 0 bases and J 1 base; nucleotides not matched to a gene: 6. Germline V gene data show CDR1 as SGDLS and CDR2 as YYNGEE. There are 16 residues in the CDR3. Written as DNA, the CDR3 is TGTGCCAGCAGCGTAGGGACAGGCAGCCTCCAAGAGACCCAGTACTTC. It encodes CASSVGTGSLQETQYF.

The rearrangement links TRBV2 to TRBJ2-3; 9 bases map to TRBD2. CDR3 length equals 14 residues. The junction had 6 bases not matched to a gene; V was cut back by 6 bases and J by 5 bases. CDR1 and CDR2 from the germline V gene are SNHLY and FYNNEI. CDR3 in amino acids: CASRGTSRRDTQYF. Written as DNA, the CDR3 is TGTGCCAGCAGAGGGACTAGCAGGAGAGATACGCAGTATTTT.

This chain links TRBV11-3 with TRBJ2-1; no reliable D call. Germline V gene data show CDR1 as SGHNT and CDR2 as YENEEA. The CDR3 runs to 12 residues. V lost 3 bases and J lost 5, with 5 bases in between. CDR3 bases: TGTGCCAGCAGCTTGTCCGACAATGAGCAGTTCTTC. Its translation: CASSLSDNEQFF.

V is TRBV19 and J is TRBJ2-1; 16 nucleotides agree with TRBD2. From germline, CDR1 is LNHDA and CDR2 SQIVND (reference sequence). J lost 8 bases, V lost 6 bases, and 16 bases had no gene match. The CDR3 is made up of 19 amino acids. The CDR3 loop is CASSQGTSGRAGDPYEQFF. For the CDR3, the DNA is TGTGCCAGTAGCCAAGGGACTAGCGGGAGGGCCGGGGATCCGTATGAGCAGTTCTTC.

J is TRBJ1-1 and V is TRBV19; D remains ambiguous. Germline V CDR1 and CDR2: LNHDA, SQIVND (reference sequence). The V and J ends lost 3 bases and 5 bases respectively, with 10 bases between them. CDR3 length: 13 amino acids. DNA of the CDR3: TGTGCCAGTAGTATGTTGTGGCAGACTGAAGCTTTCTTT. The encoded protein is CASSMLWQTEAFF.

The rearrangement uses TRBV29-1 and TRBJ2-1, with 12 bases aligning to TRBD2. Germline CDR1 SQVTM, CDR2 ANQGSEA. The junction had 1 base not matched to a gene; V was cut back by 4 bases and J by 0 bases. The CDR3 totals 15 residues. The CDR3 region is CSVGTSGVSYNEQFF. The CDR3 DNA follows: TGCAGCGTTGGGACTAGCGGGGTCTCCTACAATGAGCAGTTCTTC.

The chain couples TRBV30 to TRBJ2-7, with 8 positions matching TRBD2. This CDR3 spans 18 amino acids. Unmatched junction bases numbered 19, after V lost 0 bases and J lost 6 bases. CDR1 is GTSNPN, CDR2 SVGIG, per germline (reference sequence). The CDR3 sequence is CAWSVVWGLAGVGGEQYF. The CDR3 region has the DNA TGTGCCTGGAGTGTAGTTTGGGGTCTAGCGGGCGTCGGTGGCGAGCAGTACTTC. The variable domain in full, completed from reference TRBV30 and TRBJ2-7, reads SQTIHQWPATLVQPVGSPLSLECTVEGTSNPNLYWYRQAAGRGLQLLFYSVGIGQISSEVPQNLSASRPQDRQFILSSKKLLLSDSGFYLCAWSVVWGLAGVGGEQYFGPGTRLTVT.

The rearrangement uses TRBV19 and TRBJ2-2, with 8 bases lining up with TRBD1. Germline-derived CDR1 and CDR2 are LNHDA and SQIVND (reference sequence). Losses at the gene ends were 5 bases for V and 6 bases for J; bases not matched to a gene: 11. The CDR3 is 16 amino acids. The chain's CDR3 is CASSPRTGFFPGELFF. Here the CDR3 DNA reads TGTGCCAGTAGTCCCCGGACAGGGTTTTTCCCCGGGGAGCTGTTTTTT.

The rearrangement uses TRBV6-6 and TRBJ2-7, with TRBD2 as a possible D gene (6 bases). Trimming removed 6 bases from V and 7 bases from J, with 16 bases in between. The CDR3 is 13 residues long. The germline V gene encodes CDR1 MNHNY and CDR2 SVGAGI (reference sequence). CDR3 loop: CASRADGAGEQYF. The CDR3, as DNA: TGTGCCAGCAGGGCCGACGGGGCGGGAGAGCAGTACTTC.